Listed below are T cell receptor beta chains from one sample, sequenced in a study of blood T cell repertoires in COVID-19. Clones were read by immunoSEQ multiplex PCR, and TCRdb kept only the in-frame ones, dropping some. The sample has about 340,000 clones; approximately 86% are singletons. Specimen: PBMCs or T cells enriched from blood (not recorded which). These receptor sequences come from a middle-aged woman with acute COVID-19. The CDR3 runs from the conserved cysteine through the conserved F or W. A D gene is named only where the DNA matches it firmly. The size field is filled for only some rows; it gives once, few, many or a size class.

size	V	D	J	DNA	CDR3
-	TRBV3-1/TRBV3-2	TRBD2	TRBJ2-5	TGTGCCAGCAGCCAAGCGGAGGGCCAGGGGGGCGTACTAGCGGGAGCGGAGTATGAGACCCAGTACTTC	CASSQAEGQGGVLAGAEYETQYF
-	TRBV5-1	-	TRBJ1-2	TGCGCCAGCAGCTCTGGACAGTCGTATGGCTACACCTTC	CASSSGQSYGYTF
-	TRBV7-3	-	TRBJ2-7	TGTGCCAGCAGCTTAATGCCCAGGGTCTACGAGCAGTACTTC	CASSLMPRVYEQYF
-	TRBV5-1	TRBD2	TRBJ2-5	TGCGCCAGCAGCCCAGCGGGGGGGCACGAGACCCAGTACTTC	CASSPAGGHETQYF
-	TRBV7-3	TRBD1	TRBJ2-7	TGTGCCAGCAGCCGAGACAGGGGCGAGTCCTACGAGCAGTACTTC	CASSRDRGESYEQYF
-	TRBV12-5	-	TRBJ2-1	TGTGCTAGTGGTCCCGGACAGCTAAATGAGCAGTTCTTC	CASGPGQLNEQFF
-	TRBV18	-	TRBJ2-3	TGTGCCAGCTCCCACAGGGGCACAGATACGCAGTATTTT	CASSHRGTDTQYF
few	TRBV6-7	-	TRBJ1-2	TGTGCCACTACGGACAAGGGTTATCGTTATGGCTACACCTTC	CATTDKGYRYGYTF
-	TRBV19	-	TRBJ1-1	TGTGCCAGTAGTATACTGGGCCTGAACACTGAAGCTTTCTTT	CASSILGLNTEAFF
-	TRBV18	-	TRBJ1-5	TGTGCCAGCTCGCCTACGACAGGAGGCAATCAGCCCCAGCATTTT	CASSPTTGGNQPQHF
-	TRBV7-8	-	TRBJ2-7	TGTGCCAGCAGCCTCATAGTGACGGGCGAGCAGTACTTC	CASSLIVTGEQYF
once	TRBV5-1	-	TRBJ2-7	TGCGCCAGCAGCTTGGGACTCTTCTACGAGCAGTACTTC	CASSLGLFYEQYF
-	TRBV5-4	TRBD1	TRBJ1-2	TGTGCCAGCAGCTTGGCCGGATGGACAGGAGGCTATGGCTACACCTTC	CASSLAGWTGGYGYTF
-	TRBV24-1	TRBD2	TRBJ2-1	TGTGCCACCAGTGAGACTAGCGTTCTCGAGCAGTTCTTC	CATSETSVLEQFF
-	TRBV13	TRBD1	TRBJ1-5	TGTGCCAGCAGCTCGGACAGGGACAATCAGCCCCAGCATTTT	CASSSDRDNQPQHF
-	TRBV6-6	-	TRBJ1-2	TGTGCCAGCAGTTACAGTCCGGGGAGCTATGGCTACACCTTC	CASSYSPGSYGYTF
once	TRBV19	-	TRBJ1-1	TGTGCCAGTAGTAGCGCGGCAAGAGTCGGTACTGAAGCTTTCTTT	CASSSAARVGTEAFF
-	TRBV18	-	TRBJ1-2	TGTGCCAGCTCACCAACAGAGTCCTATGGCTACACCTTC	CASSPTESYGYTF
-	TRBV6-2/TRBV6-3	-	TRBJ1-2	TGTGCCAGCAGTTACCAGTCGGGGGGCGTTTCCGGTGGCTACACCTTC	CASSYQSGGVSGGYTF
-	TRBV6-5	TRBD1	TRBJ1-5	TGTGCCAGCACCACAAGGGGGCAGGGGACTCAGCCCCAGCATTTT	CASTTRGQGTQPQHF
-	TRBV2	-	TRBJ2-3	TGTGCCAGCACTCGGACTTTCACAGATACGCAGTATTTT	CASTRTFTDTQYF
-	TRBV27	TRBD1	TRBJ1-6	TGTGCCAGCAGGGGACAGGGGAATTCACCCCTCCACTTT	CASRGQGNSPLHF
-	TRBV28	TRBD1	TRBJ2-2	TGTGCCAGCACGGAGACAGGGGTCACCGGGGAGCTGTTTTTT	CASTETGVTGELFF
-	TRBV7-9	-	TRBJ1-2	TGTGCCAGCAGCTTAGGACAGGAGTGGGTCTATGGCTACACCTTC	CASSLGQEWVYGYTF
-	TRBV5-1	TRBD1	TRBJ1-1	TGCGCCAGCAGCTGGGGGACAGAAACCTCCACTGAAGCTTTCTTT	CASSWGTETSTEAFF
once	TRBV18	-	TRBJ2-5	TGTGCCAGCTCACCACGGAGGTCCCAAGAGACCCAGTACTTC	CASSPRRSQETQYF
-	TRBV28	TRBD1	TRBJ2-1	TGTGCCAGCAGTTCACCAGGGACAGGGAACAATGAGCAGTTCTTC	CASSSPGTGNNEQFF
-	TRBV6-2/TRBV6-3	-	TRBJ1-2	TGTGCCAGCAGTTACGCCGTGCAGGGGACGACTGGCTACACCTTC	CASSYAVQGTTGYTF
-	TRBV7-3	TRBD2	TRBJ2-1	TGTGCCAGCAGCTTAACTAGCGGGGGCTTCAATGAGCAGTTCTTC	CASSLTSGGFNEQFF
-	TRBV19	-	TRBJ1-5	TGTGCCAGTAGTATATTGGGGCCGGGGGGCCATCAGCCCCAGCATTTT	CASSILGPGGHQPQHF
-	TRBV7-2	TRBD1	TRBJ1-5	TGTGCCAGCAGCCCCTTCGGACAGGGAAGGATCCAGCCCCAGCATTTT	CASSPFGQGRIQPQHF
-	TRBV10-3	-	TRBJ2-7	TGTGCCATCAGTGAGGAACCGACAGTGGACGAGCAGTACTTC	CAISEEPTVDEQYF
-	TRBV27	-	TRBJ2-1	TGTGCCAGCAGTTTATTCGGGGGCTCCTACAATGAGCAGTTCTTC	CASSLFGGSYNEQFF
-	TRBV6-1	-	TRBJ2-5	TGTGCCAGCAGTGAAGCTGCCAGGGGAGAGACCCAGTACTTC	CASSEAARGETQYF
-	TRBV6-2/TRBV6-3	TRBD1	TRBJ1-5	TGTGCCAGCAGTTACTGGGGGGCCGGGACAGGGACCTTCTATAGCAATCAGCCCCAGCATTTT	CASSYWGAGTGTFYSNQPQHF
-	TRBV6-2/TRBV6-3	-	TRBJ1-5	TGTGCCAGCAGCCGAGGGAGGCCAGAACGTAATCAGCCCCAGCATTTT	CASSRGRPERNQPQHF
-	TRBV10-3	-	TRBJ1-6	TGTGCCATCAGTACAGAACATAATTCACCCCTCCACTTT	CAISTEHNSPLHF
-	TRBV19	-	TRBJ1-1	TGTGCCAGTAGTATCCTGGACAGTTCGCTGGGCACTGAAGCTTTCTTT	CASSILDSSLGTEAFF
-	TRBV6-5	TRBD1	TRBJ1-2	TGTGCCAGCAGCTCCGGGACAGGGGGCTATGGCTACACCTTC	CASSSGTGGYGYTF
few	TRBV11-3	-	TRBJ1-1	TGTGCCAGCAGCTTAGGAAGGGGGAAGGGGATCACTGAAGCTTTCTTT	CASSLGRGKGITEAFF
-	TRBV3-1/TRBV3-2	-	TRBJ1-3	TGTGCCAGCAGCCAAGGACTGGCTGCCTACTCTGGAAACACCATATATTTT	CASSQGLAAYSGNTIYF
-	TRBV12-5	-	TRBJ2-1	TGTGCTAGTGCCCCTGCGGTTAGCGGCTCCTACAATGAGCAGTTCTTC	CASAPAVSGSYNEQFF
-	TRBV29-1	TRBD2	TRBJ2-1	TGCAGCGTTGAGGAGCCTTTACTAGCGGGGAAATACAATGAGCAGTTCTTC	CSVEEPLLAGKYNEQFF
-	TRBV29-1	-	TRBJ2-5	TGCAGCGTTGAATCTTCCCGGGGGGAGACCCAGTACTTC	CSVESSRGETQYF
-	TRBV6-1	-	TRBJ2-7	TGTGCCAGCAGTGAGCCGAGGGGGTCATACGAGCAGTACTTC	CASSEPRGSYEQYF
-	TRBV3-1/TRBV3-2	TRBD1	TRBJ1-6	TGTGCCAGCAGCCGCTTAGACAGGGGTAATTCACCCCTCCACTTT	CASSRLDRGNSPLHF
-	TRBV19	TRBD2	TRBJ2-6	TGTGCCAGTAGTACAGGACTAGCTGGGACTCCGGGGGCCAACGTCCTGACTTTC	CASSTGLAGTPGANVLTF
-	TRBV20-1	-	TRBJ1-2	TGCAGTGCTGGTCCTACCTGGGGCTACACCTTC	CSAGPTWGYTF
few	TRBV5-1	TRBD2	TRBJ2-3	TGCGCCAGCAGCCTGACTAGCGGGATTGGGTCAGATACGCAGTATTTT	CASSLTSGIGSDTQYF
-	TRBV5-1	TRBD2	TRBJ2-3	TGCGCCAGCAGCTTGGGACTAGCGGGAGGCGCAGATACGCAGTATTTT	CASSLGLAGGADTQYF
-	TRBV25-1	-	TRBJ1-6	TGTGCCAGCAGTCTGGAGATTTCAAATTCACCCCTCCACTTT	CASSLEISNSPLHF
-	TRBV6-2/TRBV6-3	-	TRBJ2-2	TGTGCCAGCAGTCGACTCCTGAACACCGGGGAGCTGTTTTTT	CASSRLLNTGELFF
-	TRBV7-2	TRBD1	TRBJ1-2	TGTGCCAGCAGCTCACAAACGGGACAGAACTATGGCTACACCTTC	CASSSQTGQNYGYTF
-	TRBV21-1	-	TRBJ1-1	TGTGCCAGCAGCATATCGATGGGGGGGAACACTGAAGCTTTCTTT	CASSISMGGNTEAFF